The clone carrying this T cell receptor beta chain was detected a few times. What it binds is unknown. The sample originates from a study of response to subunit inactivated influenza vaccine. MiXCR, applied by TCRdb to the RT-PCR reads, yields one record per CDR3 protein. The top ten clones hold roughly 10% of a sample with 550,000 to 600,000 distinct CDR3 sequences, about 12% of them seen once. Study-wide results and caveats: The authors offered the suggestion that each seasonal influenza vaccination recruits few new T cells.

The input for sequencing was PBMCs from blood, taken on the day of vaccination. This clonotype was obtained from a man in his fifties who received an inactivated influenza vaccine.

CDR3 protein: CASRTSGSVGELFF. The CDR3 DNA reads as TGTGCCAGCAGAACTAGCGGGAGTGTCGGGGAGCTGTTTTTT. The J gene is TRBJ2-2, the V gene TRBV12-3 or TRBV12-4, with 11 positions matching TRBD2. J lost 7 bases, V lost 6 bases, and 4 bases had no gene match. CDR3 length equals 14 residues.